This T cell receptor beta chain was observed in a study of blood T cell repertoires in COVID-19. The overall study: COVID-19 samples, acute and convalescent, were from the United States, Italy and Spain. PBMCs, B-cell-depleted T cells, or T cells were the source of the cDNA or gDNA that made up the material.

Original methodology: Counts of nucleated cells, estimated from reference gene primer amplification, were obtained. Produced via immunoSEQ multiplex PCR; TCRdb's table is partial and in-frame only. V and J calls and clone size are those listed in that table; D and trimming were worked out from the DNA. This table holds some 150,000 clones, roughly four fifths found once. This clone was seen at least ten times. Germline assignment: CDR1 GTSNPN and CDR2 SVGIG (reference sequence). Trimming took off 3 bases at V and 4 bases at J, with 10 bases between the two ends. There are 13 residues in the CDR3. The clonotype comes from an elderly woman with active or convalescent COVID-19. The material sequenced was peripheral blood. This sequence joins TRBV30 and TRBJ1-5, with D tentatively TRBD1 (5 bases). Here the CDR3 reads CAWSQDSNQPQHF. The CDR3 DNA reads TGTGCCTGGAGCCAAGACAGTAATCAGCCCCAGCATTTT.